Listed here is a single TCR beta chain. The data were obtained in a study of T cell repertoires in cytomegalovirus infection. The CDR3 sequence is 14 residues long. Trimming cost V 4 bases and J 6 bases, with 10 bases left between them. Germline V gene data show CDR1 as SNHLY and CDR2 as FYNNEI. TCRdb reanalysed the reads using MiXCR and keeps one entry per CDR3 protein. The sample gives 300,000 to 400,000 distinct CDR3 sequences, approximately 18% of which show up once; less than 9.5% is in the top ten. The sequence came from a human donor in good health (CMV status not recorded). Some clones in this sample may be carry-over from other donors' samples. The J gene is TRBJ1-6, the V gene TRBV2; no reliable D call. The sequenced sample consisted of PBMCs. The CDR3 DNA follows: TGTGCCAGCAGTGTTCAGCGGGTTAATTCACCCCTCCACTTT. The encoded protein is CASSVQRVNSPLHF. The full variable domain, rest sourced from reference TRBV2 and TRBJ1-6, is EPEVTQTPSHQVTQMGQEVILRCVPISNHLYFYWYRQILGQKVEFLVSFYNNEISEKSEIFDDQFSVERPDGSNFTLKIRSTKLEDSAMYFCASSVQRVNSPLHFGNGTRLTVT.